The TCR beta chain described here comes from a study of blood T cell repertoires in COVID-19. About the study: Collection of acute and convalescent COVID-19 samples took place in the United States, Italy and Spain. Nucleic acid was either cDNA or gDNA, and it came from T cells, B-cell-depleted T cells, or PBMCs.

CDR1 and CDR2 from the germline V gene are SGHVS and FNYEAQ. V lost 1 base and J lost 8; bases outside the gene matches: 10. The CDR3 consists of 16 residues. As originally analysed: From reference gene primer amplification, estimates of nucleated cell counts were derived. Produced via immunoSEQ multiplex PCR; TCRdb's table is partial and in-frame only. V and J calls and clone size follow that table, whereas D and trimming were derived from the DNA. The data show roughly 100,000 clones, over 85% seen once. V gene TRBV7-6 combines with J gene TRBJ2-1, with TRBD2 identical over 8 bases. Source material: peripheral blood. The TCR sequence derives from a woman older than 75 in a cohort sampled during active COVID-19. As DNA, the CDR3 is TGTGCCAGCAGCTTAGGGATTATTAGCGGGGCGGATGAGCAGTTCTTC. Translation: CASSLGIISGADEQFF.